The clone carrying this T cell receptor (beta chain) was observed a handful of times. The germline V and J ends were trimmed by 2 bases and 5 bases, with 12 bases remaining between them. The CDR3 length is 14 residues. The germline V gene has CDR1 MDHEN and CDR2 SYDVKM. This record comes from a study of T cells after yellow fever vaccination. Study context: Preparation of the low-cell-number fractions used SMART-Seq v4 Ultra Low Input.

5'RACE template switching generated TCR cDNA, adding a universal primer site and UMIs. TCRdb ran MiXCR on the 5' RACE reads and lists one entry per CDR3 protein. The sample shows roughly 320,000 distinct CDR3 sequences, roughly 10% of them seen only once. The sequence came from a man aged 18 to 30 who received the YFV17D yellow fever vaccine. The chain links TRBV28 to TRBJ1-2; D gene unclear. This specimen consisted of CD4+ T cells sorted from PBMCs, obtained 45 days after the yellow fever booster vaccination. The CDR3 loop reads CASSLAASWYGYTF. The CDR3 nucleotides read TGTGCCAGCAGTTTAGCAGCATCGTGGTATGGCTACACCTTC.